These 20 T cell receptor beta chains were sequenced from one sample in a study of blood T cells in healthy people across ages. For the second PCR, which ran for about 7 to 11 cycles, a sample-barcoded 5' primer and a J-beta primer mix were used. A single record per CDR3 protein comes from TCRdb applying MiXCR to the 5' RACE reads. The repertoire holds roughly 800,000 distinct CDR3 sequences, with roughly 64% as singletons. The sequenced sample was blood. Source of these receptors: a man between 25 and 39 years old in good health.

The chain links TRBV7-2 to TRBJ2-5, with no clear D. The J call is doubtful: the DNA matches TRBJ2-7 better. The CDR3 sequence is 14 residues long. CDR1 and CDR2 from the germline V gene are SGHTA and FQGNSA. This CDR3 is CASSELRSAYEQYF. In DNA form, the CDR3 reads TGTGCCAGCAGCGAGCTTCGGTCGGCCTACGAGCAGTACTTC.

This chain joins TRBV7-9 and TRBJ2-1; tentatively, D is TRBD2 (5 bases). The CDR3 contains 15 residues. CDR1 is SEHNR, CDR2 FQNEAQ, per germline (reference sequence). V was cut by 3 bases and J by 6 bases, with 15 bases left in between. In DNA, the CDR3 is TGTGCCAGCAGCTTGGGGAGACCGCCGGCCAATGAGCAGTTCTTC. Its translation is CASSLGRPPANEQFF.

The chain joins TRBV24-1 to TRBJ2-5; D is possibly TRBD1 or TRBD2 (5 bases each). V was pared by 5 bases and J by 2 bases, with 11 bases between. CDR3 length: 14 amino acids. Germline CDR1 KGHDR, CDR2 SFDVKD. CDR3 in amino acids: CATSGPREQETQYF. In DNA, the CDR3 is TGTGCCACCAGTGGTCCCAGGGAGCAAGAGACCCAGTACTTC.

This clonotype was picked up a small number of times. The chain is built from TRBV20-1 and TRBJ1-2; D uncertain. The CDR3 has 11 residues. The germline V gene has CDR1 DFQATT and CDR2 SNEGSKA (reference sequence). Trimming shortened V by 4 bases and J by 4 bases, and 7 bases separated the two germline ends. The CDR3 loop is CSANSGYGYTF. CDR3 nucleotide sequence: TGCAGTGCTAATAGTGGCTATGGCTACACCTTC.

CDR3 amino acids: CASSQDWQGRGDEQFF. CDR3 in DNA: TGCGCCAGCAGCCAAGACTGGCAGGGGCGCGGCGATGAGCAGTTCTTC. J is TRBJ2-1 and V is TRBV4-3, with D possibly matching TRBD1 (6 bases). The germline V and J ends were trimmed by 0 bases and 8 bases, with 17 bases remaining between them. Germline loops: CDR1 LGHNA, CDR2 YSLEER. The CDR3 totals 16 residues.

This clonotype appeared a few times. The genes are TRBV20-1 and TRBJ2-1; no definite D call. CDR3 length: 12 residues. Trimming removed 6 bases from V and 4 bases from J, with 10 bases in between. Germline CDR1 and CDR2: DFQATT and SNEGSKA (reference sequence). CDR3 protein: CSAKLVYNEQFF. DNA of the CDR3: TGCAGTGCCAAGTTGGTGTACAATGAGCAGTTCTTC.

In this sample, this clonotype turned up a few times. The chain links TRBV7-2 to TRBJ2-5; D remains unclear. Germline CDR1 reads SGHTA; CDR2 reads FQGNSA. Trimming took 6 bases from V and 2 from J, leaving 13 bases between them. The CDR3 contains 14 residues. The CDR3 DNA follows: TGTGCCAGCAGTCTTGACGTGGGGCAAGAGACCCAGTACTTC. This encodes CASSLDVGQETQYF.

This clonotype has only one observation. V is TRBV6-1 and J is TRBJ1-1, with D unclear. The CDR3 covers 11 residues. Deletions cut 1 base from V and 7 bases from J, with 4 bases between. Germline V gene sequence: CDR1 MNHNS, CDR2 SASEGT. The CDR3 region is CASSEEFEAFF. CDR3 in DNA: TGTGCCAGCAGTGAAGAATTTGAAGCTTTCTTT.

This clonotype came up a few times. CDR3 amino acids: CASSFAGGRPTGEQYF. The DNA for the CDR3 is TGTGCCAGCAGTTTTGCGGGGGGGAGACCCACTGGAGAGCAGTACTTC. The chain combines TRBV12-3 or TRBV12-4 with TRBJ2-7, with 9 bases matching TRBD2. The CDR3 spans 16 residues. The V gene end was trimmed by 3 bases and the J gene end by 7 bases; junction bases not matched to a gene: 13.

This clonotype was seen a handful of times. An end of the junction differs from the germline gene, which may be a read error. V usage is TRBV10-3 and J usage is TRBJ2-7, with 8 bases aligning to TRBD2. CDR1 ENHRY and CDR2 SYGVKD come from the germline V gene. The CDR3 is 14 residues long. CDR3 residues: CAISESGREGQQYF. In nucleotides, the CDR3 is TGTGCTATCAGTGAGTCGGGCCGGGAGGGCCAGCAGTACTTC.

The V and J genes are TRBV2 and TRBJ2-2, with D unclear. The V and J ends lost 7 bases and 7 bases respectively, with 13 bases between them. The CDR3 runs 13 residues. Germline V CDR1 and CDR2: SNHLY, FYNNEI. The CDR3, as DNA: TGTGCCAGCATCGAGGACGCCCTCGGGGAGCTGTTTTTT. Its protein product is CASIEDALGELFF.

The J gene is TRBJ2-7, the V gene TRBV28, with D maybe TRBD2 (7 bases). This CDR3 is built from 15 residues. Germline CDR1 MDHEN, CDR2 SYDVKM. V lost 7 bases and J 0 bases, leaving 16 bases between the germline ends. CDR3 DNA: TGTGCCAGCACCTTGAGGGGGGGCCCCTCCTACGAGCAGTACTTC. It yields the protein CASTLRGGPSYEQYF. Together with reference TRBV28 and TRBJ2-7, the CDR3 gives the full variable domain: DVKVTQSSRYLVKRTGEKVFLECVQDMDHENMFWYRQDPGLGLRLIYFSYDVKMKEKGDIPEGYSVSREKKERFSLILESASTNQTSMYLCASTLRGGPSYEQYFGPGTRLTVT.

This clonotype was seen only a few times. The chain uses TRBV7-2 and TRBJ2-3; unclear D gene. The CDR3 covers 13 residues. The V gene lost 4 bases and the J gene lost 3 bases, with 8 bases spanning the gap. CDR1 SGHTA and CDR2 FQGNSA come from the germline V gene. The CDR3 nucleotides read TGTGCCAGCAGCTCCCTTCATACAGATACGCAGTATTTT. It yields the protein CASSSLHTDTQYF.

This chain uses TRBV3-1 with TRBJ2-3; 12 positions match TRBD2. The CDR3 totals 16 residues. The ends lost 5 bases at V and 1 base at J; junction bases unmatched: 4. Germline V gene lookup returns CDR1 LGHDT and CDR2 YNNKEL (reference sequence). Here the CDR3 DNA reads TGTGCCAGCAGCGGGGGACTAGCGGGTCGCACAGATACGCAGTATTTT. Residues: CASSGGLAGRTDTQYF.

This chain links TRBV9 with TRBJ2-7; D remains unclear. There are 15 residues in the CDR3. The V gene's germline CDR1 is SGDLS and CDR2 YYNGEE. The V end was cut by 0 bases, the J end by 0 bases, with 10 bases between. This chain's CDR3 is CASSVGAASSYEQYF. The CDR3 coding sequence is TGTGCCAGCAGCGTAGGGGCAGCTAGCTCCTACGAGCAGTACTTC.

The V gene is TRBV9, the J gene TRBJ2-5, with D possibly being TRBD1 (6 bases). The J call may be mistaken, given a closer DNA end match to TRBJ2-7. This CDR3 has 14 amino acids. In germline, CDR1 is SGDLS, CDR2 YYNGEE. CDR3 DNA: TGTGCCAGCAGCGCGAAGGACAGTTCCCACGAGCAGTACTTC. Translated, it gives CASSAKDSSHEQYF.

This clonotype appeared a few times. The chain employs TRBV3-1 and TRBJ2-3, with D uncertain. V lost 0 bases and J 2 bases, leaving 6 bases between the germline ends. The germline CDR1 and CDR2 sequences are LGHDT and YNNKEL (reference sequence). The CDR3 is 14 amino acids. As DNA, the CDR3 is TGTGCCAGCAGCCAAGAAGTTCTCACAGATACGCAGTATTTT. Translation gives CASSQEVLTDTQYF.

The rearrangement uses TRBV7-2 and TRBJ2-1, with 8 bases lining up with TRBD2. Germline V gives CDR1 SGHTA, CDR2 FQGNSA. This CDR3 comprises 15 residues. The J segment lost 9 bases and the V segment lost 4 bases, leaving 11 bases of the junction unmatched. The CDR3 protein is CASSSSGGTRFEQFF. The CDR3 DNA reads TGTGCCAGCAGCTCCTCGGGGGGGACCCGCTTTGAGCAGTTCTTC.

V is TRBV12-3 or TRBV12-4 and J is TRBJ2-5, with a possible D match to TRBD1 (7 bases). Trimming shortened V by 5 bases and J by 11 bases, and 21 bases separated the two germline ends. CDR3 length: 14 residues. The CDR3 DNA reads TGTGCCAGCAGTATGCGGGACAGCAACAATGAGCAGTACTTC. Amino acid sequence: CASSMRDSNNEQYF.

As to this clonotype: Given a much more abundant clone one base away, this may be a read error. The CDR3 region is CVSSRPHSFRELDVEQFF. The CDR3 nucleotides read TGTGTCAGCAGCCGCCCCCACAGCTTTCGGGAGCTAGACGTCGAGCAGTTCTTC. The V call is TRBV14, the J call TRBJ2-1; possibly TRBD2 for D (6 bases). Germline V gene data show CDR1 as SGHDN and CDR2 as FVKESK. This CDR3 comprises 18 residues.